One and the same sample provided the 13 T cell receptor beta chains below, sequenced in a study of blood T cell repertoires in COVID-19. TCRdb's copy holds only in-frame clones and misses some; the assay was immunoSEQ multiplex PCR. The sample has 200,000 to 250,000 clones; roughly nine tenths are singletons. The specimen was peripheral blood. These receptor sequences come from a man aged 55 to 70 who had recovered from COVID-19.

This sequence joins TRBV7-6 and TRBJ2-3; D may be TRBD2 (5 bases). V shed 3 bases and J shed 10 bases, with 11 bases lying between them. This CDR3 contains 12 residues. From germline, CDR1 is SGHVS and CDR2 FNYEAQ. The CDR3 region has the DNA TGTGCCAGCAGCTTCGGGAAGGGCTCGCAGTATTTT. Amino acids: CASSFGKGSQYF.

V gene TRBV5-1 combines with J gene TRBJ2-1; 14 bases line up with TRBD2. The V and J ends lost 4 bases and 9 bases, in that order; junction bases with no gene match: 6. Germline loops: CDR1 SGHRS, CDR2 YFSETQ. The CDR3 is 15 amino acids. CDR3 amino acids: CASSRGTSGGSEQFF. The CDR3 DNA follows: TGCGCCAGCAGCCGCGGGACTAGCGGGGGAAGTGAGCAGTTCTTC. The variable domain in full, completed from reference TRBV5-1 and TRBJ2-1, reads KAGVTQTPRYLIKTRGQQVTLSCSPISGHRSVSWYQQTPGQGLQFLFEYFSETQRNKGNFPGRFSGRQFSNSRSEMNVSTLELGDSALYLCASSRGTSGGSEQFFGPGTRLTVL.

The DNA of the CDR3 is TGTGCCAGCAGTGAAGGGACAGGGCTCAGAAATCAGCCCCAGCATTTT. Its translation is CASSEGTGLRNQPQHF. The chain joins TRBV6-1 to TRBJ1-5; 8 nucleotides line up with TRBD1. This CDR3 region has 16 residues. After removal of 1 base from V and 4 bases from J, the junction contained 6 bases not matched to a gene. Germline V gene lookup returns CDR1 MNHNS and CDR2 SASEGT.

The CDR3 coding sequence is TGCGCCAGCAGCCAAAGAATAGCTTCTAGCTCCTACAATGAGCAGTTCTTC. This codes for CASSQRIASSSYNEQFF. The chain carries TRBV4-1 and TRBJ2-1; no firm D call. There are 17 residues in the CDR3. Germline V gene sequence: CDR1 MGHRA, CDR2 YSYEKL. Trimming removed 2 bases at V and 0 bases at J, with 14 bases between.

This clone was detected once. V and J are TRBV11-3 and TRBJ2-7; maybe TRBD1 (8 bases). There are 20 residues in the CDR3. Germline CDR1 and CDR2: SGHNT and YENEEA. Trimming took off 3 bases at V and 3 bases at J, with 30 bases between the two ends. The CDR3 sequence is CASSFFTGGQERLGVYEQYF. CDR3 bases: TGTGCCAGCAGCTTTTTCACGGGGGGACAGGAGCGTCTAGGGGTCTACGAGCAGTACTTC.

The genes are TRBV19 and TRBJ1-1, with D uncertain. The germline V and J ends were trimmed by 7 bases and 2 bases, with 11 bases remaining between them. This CDR3 has 13 amino acids. The germline V gene has CDR1 LNHDA and CDR2 SQIVND (reference sequence). The CDR3 loop reads CASTLSHNTEAFF. The CDR3 DNA sequence: TGTGCCAGTACCCTATCCCATAACACTGAAGCTTTCTTT. Drawing the rest from reference TRBV19 and TRBJ1-1, the complete variable domain is DGGITQSPKYLFRKEGQNVTLSCEQNLNHDAMYWYRQDPGQGLRLIYYSQIVNDFQKGDIAEGYSVSREKKESFPLTVTSAQKNPTAFYLCASTLSHNTEAFFGQGTRLTVV.

The chain links TRBV5-8 to TRBJ1-1, with 7 nucleotides matching TRBD1. Germline V lookup: CDR1 SGHTS, CDR2 YDEGEE. With 0 bases clipped from V and 3 bases from J, the junction kept 5 bases outside the gene matches. The CDR3 spans 15 residues. CDR3 region: CASSLARGVDTEAFF. The DNA of the CDR3 is TGTGCCAGCAGCTTGGCCAGGGGGGTGGACACTGAAGCTTTCTTT.

This rearrangement joins TRBV7-3 to TRBJ1-2, with D possibly being TRBD1 (5 bases). Germline CDR1 is SGHTA and CDR2 is FQGTGA. V shed 5 bases and J shed 2 bases, with 15 bases lying between them. This CDR3 contains 15 residues. The CDR3 coding sequence is TGTGCCAGCAGCCCGGACGGGGGGGGAAACTATGGCTACACCTTC. Translation: CASSPDGGGNYGYTF.

By proportion, this clone is medium-sized (0.01 to 0.1%). Other DNA sequences in the sample encode the same CDR3. The chain links TRBV5-1 to TRBJ1-3; D is unresolved. This CDR3 region has 15 residues. V lost 0 bases to trimming and J lost 0 bases, with 7 bases between them. Per germline, CDR1 SGHRS and CDR2 YFSETQ. CDR3 in DNA: TGCGCCAGCAGCTTGGGGCCAGGCTCTGGAAACACCATATATTTT. As protein: CASSLGPGSGNTIYF. The entire variable domain, with the rest obtained from reference TRBV5-1 and TRBJ1-3, is as follows: KAGVTQTPRYLIKTRGQQVTLSCSPISGHRSVSWYQQTPGQGLQFLFEYFSETQRNKGNFPGRFSGRQFSNSRSEMNVSTLELGDSALYLCASSLGPGSGNTIYFGEGSWLTVV.

This chain joins TRBV19 and TRBJ2-3; D is possibly TRBD2 (5 bases). CDR1 and CDR2 (germline): LNHDA, SQIVND (reference sequence). V lost 7 bases and J lost 7, with 18 bases in between. The CDR3 has 14 amino acids. The CDR3 region has the DNA TGTGCCAGTACTAGCCCGGGGTTCGGTTATACGCAGTATTTT. It encodes CASTSPGFGYTQYF.

V and J are TRBV7-3 and TRBJ2-2; perhaps TRBD2 as D (7 bases). V dropped 6 bases and J dropped 7 bases, with 18 bases sitting between them. In germline, CDR1 is SGHTA, CDR2 FQGTGA. This CDR3 region has 15 residues. As DNA, the CDR3 is TGTGCCAGCAGTTCCGGTCCGGGGGGCAGCGGGGAGCTGTTTTTT. Translated: CASSSGPGGSGELFF. The whole variable domain, filled in from reference TRBV7-3 and TRBJ2-2, reads GAGVSQTPSNKVTEKGKYVELRCDPISGHTALYWYRQSLGQGPEFLIYFQGTGAADDSGLPNDRFFAVRPEGSVSTLKIQRTERGDSAVYLCASSSGPGGSGELFFGEGSRLTVL.

The rearrangement links TRBV30 to TRBJ1-4; D gene unclear. The V gene's germline CDR1 is GTSNPN and CDR2 SVGIG (reference sequence). The CDR3 contains 14 residues. Trimming removed 5 bases from V and 0 bases from J, with 10 bases in between. The CDR3 protein is CAWRPGTTNEKLFF. Here the CDR3 DNA reads TGTGCCTGGCGGCCAGGTACAACTAATGAAAAACTGTTTTTT.

The chain employs TRBV5-5 and TRBJ2-5, with 8 bases fitting TRBD1. The CDR3 runs to 15 residues. J lost 5 bases, V lost 5 bases, and 11 bases had no gene match. Germline CDR1 SGHKS, CDR2 YYEKEE (reference sequence). The DNA of the CDR3 is TGTGCCAGCAGTGGGGGCCCAGGGGGCCAGGAGACCCAGTACTTC. It encodes CASSGGPGGQETQYF. Full variable domain (remainder filled in from reference TRBV5-5 and TRBJ2-5): DAGVTQSPTHLIKTRGQQVTLRCSPISGHKSVSWYQQVLGQGPQFIFQYYEKEERGRGNFPDRFSARQFPNYSSELNVNALLLGDSALYLCASSGGPGGQETQYFGPGTRLLVL.